The T cell receptor (beta chain) under discussion was sequenced for a study of T cell responses to AZD1222 COVID-19 vaccine. The CDR3 contains 16 residues. Trimming took 1 base from V and 3 from J, leaving 15 bases between them. Germline assignment: CDR1 MDHEN and CDR2 SYDVKM. Note on this clone: The target antigen is unknown.

Repertoires were generated with immunoSEQ multiplex PCR, while TCRdb's copy carries only in-frame clones and drops some. The sample yields nearly 90,000 clones, approximately 90% seen once. Points from the study as a whole: Seropositive AZD1222 recipients at baseline numbered only six or seven.

This sequence joins TRBV28 and TRBJ2-5; possibly TRBD2 for D (5 bases). The source material was peripheral blood, sampled 28 days after the second AZD1222 dose. This TCR came from an adult who received the AZD1222 COVID-19 vaccine. In nucleotides, the CDR3 is TGTGCCAGCAGTTTATTTGTGTTAATCGGGGAAGAGACCCAGTACTTC. Translation gives CASSLFVLIGEETQYF.